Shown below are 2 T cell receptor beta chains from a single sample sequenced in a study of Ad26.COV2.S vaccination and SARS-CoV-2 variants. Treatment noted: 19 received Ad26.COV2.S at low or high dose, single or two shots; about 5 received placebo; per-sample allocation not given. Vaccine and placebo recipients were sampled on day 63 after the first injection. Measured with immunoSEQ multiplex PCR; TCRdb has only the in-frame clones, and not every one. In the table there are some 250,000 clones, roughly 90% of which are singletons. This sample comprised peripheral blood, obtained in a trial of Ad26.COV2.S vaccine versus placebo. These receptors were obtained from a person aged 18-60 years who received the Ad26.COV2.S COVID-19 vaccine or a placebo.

The CDR3 spells CAWSVGQGFYEQYF. The CDR3 bases are TGTGCCTGGAGTGTAGGACAGGGGTTCTACGAGCAGTACTTC. The V call is TRBV30, the J call TRBJ2-7; 9 bases line up with TRBD1. The CDR3 runs to 14 residues. Germline assignment: CDR1 GTSNPN and CDR2 SVGIG (reference sequence). V lost 0 bases, J lost 3 bases, and 3 bases stayed unmatched.

Written as DNA, the CDR3 is TGCGCCAGCAGCCTAGGGACCACCGGGGAGCTGTTTTTT. Translation: CASSLGTTGELFF. V usage is TRBV5-1 and J usage is TRBJ2-2, with D perhaps being TRBD1 or TRBD2 (5 bases each). Germline values: CDR1 SGHRS, CDR2 YFSETQ. The germline V and J ends were trimmed by 4 bases and 4 bases, with 8 bases remaining between them. This CDR3 has 13 residues.